This T cell receptor (beta chain) was recovered during a study of blood T cells in healthy people across ages. Study-wide findings and caveats: TCR beta diversity per million T cells fell roughly linearly with age.

Note on this clonotype: The antigen remains unidentified.

CDR1 and CDR2 from the germline V gene are SGHAT and FQDESV (reference sequence). V was clipped by 5 bases and J by 0 bases, with 14 bases between them. This CDR3 region has 16 residues. The authors ran a second PCR of about 6 to 11 cycles using a sample-barcoded 5' primer and a J-beta primer mix. A single record per CDR3 protein comes from TCRdb applying MiXCR to the 5' RACE reads. The top ten hold about 2.1% of the sample, which has under 2,000,000 distinct CDR3 sequences, 49% seen once. This rearrangement joins TRBV11-1 to TRBJ2-1; D unresolved. Sequencing was performed on blood. The source of this sequence is a woman between 35 and 50 years old in good health. CDR3 sequence (DNA): TGTGCCAGCAGCAACCAGATCCTGAGCTCCTACAATGAGCAGTTCTTC. This encodes CASSNQILSSYNEQFF.